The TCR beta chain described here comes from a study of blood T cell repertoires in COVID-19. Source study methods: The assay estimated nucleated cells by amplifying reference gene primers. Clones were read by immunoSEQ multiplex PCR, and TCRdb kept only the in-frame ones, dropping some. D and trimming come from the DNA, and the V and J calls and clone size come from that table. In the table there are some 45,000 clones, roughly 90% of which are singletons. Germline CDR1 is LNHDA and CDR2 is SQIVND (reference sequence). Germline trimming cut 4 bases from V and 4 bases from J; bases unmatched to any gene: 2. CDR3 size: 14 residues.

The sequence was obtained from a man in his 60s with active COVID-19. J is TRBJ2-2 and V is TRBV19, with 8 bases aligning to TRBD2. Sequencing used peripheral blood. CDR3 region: CASSNGGVTGELFF. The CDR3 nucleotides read TGTGCCAGTAGTAACGGGGGGGTCACCGGGGAGCTGTTTTTT.